A single sample is the source of the 29 T cell receptor beta chains below, sequenced in a study of cytomegalovirus exposure and HLA in healthy donors. Vbeta (60) and Jbeta (13) primers were used in the PCR. This table comes from immunoSEQ multiplex PCR, and its TCRdb copy is limited to in-frame clones, with some not included. The data contain 85,000 to 110,000 clones, under 80% of them seen just once; the ten biggest clones take up about 9.4%. The sample was PBMCs. These receptors were collected from a young woman in good health and CMV-seropositive.

This chain joins TRBV18 and TRBJ2-3; 8 bases line up with TRBD1. Unmatched junction bases numbered 1, after V lost 2 bases and J lost 3 bases. Germline V gene data show CDR1 as KGHSH and CDR2 as LQKENI. The CDR3 length is 14 residues. This CDR3 reads CASSPRTGTDTQYF. CDR3 in DNA: TGTGCCAGCTCACCAAGGACAGGGACAGATACGCAGTATTTT.

The rearrangement uses TRBV27 and TRBJ1-5; 8 bases line up with TRBD1. The V gene's germline CDR1 is MNHEY and CDR2 SMNVEV (reference sequence). This CDR3 is 18 amino acids long. The J segment lost 3 bases and the V segment lost 0 bases, leaving 10 bases of the junction unmatched. The CDR3 loop reads CASSLSGRGRVYNQPQHF. As DNA, the CDR3 is TGTGCCAGCAGTTTATCCGGCAGGGGGCGGGTGTACAATCAGCCCCAGCATTTT.

V usage is TRBV6-1 and J usage is TRBJ2-2, with D tentatively TRBD2 (6 bases). V gave up 3 bases and J gave up 5 bases, with 13 bases separating them. The CDR3 sequence is 15 residues long. The germline V gene encodes CDR1 MNHNS and CDR2 SASEGT. The CDR3 protein is CASSELPGLTGELFF. CDR3 DNA: TGTGCCAGCAGTGAGCTTCCAGGACTAACCGGGGAGCTGTTTTTT.

The chain links TRBV29-1 to TRBJ2-5; TRBD1 is a possible D gene (6 bases). Germline V gene lookup returns CDR1 SQVTM and CDR2 ANQGSEA. V lost 5 bases and J 1 base, leaving 23 bases between the germline ends. The CDR3 extends over 17 amino acids. The CDR3 spells CSVFGAVTEGGQETQYF. For the CDR3, the DNA is TGCAGCGTTTTTGGCGCGGTGACAGAAGGGGGCCAAGAGACCCAGTACTTC.

The chain uses TRBV10-3 and TRBJ2-7, with D perhaps TRBD1 (5 bases). Germline assignment: CDR1 ENHRY and CDR2 SYGVKD. The CDR3 sequence is 11 residues long. Trimming took 7 bases from V and 10 from J, leaving 14 bases between them. CDR3 protein: CAIMGGAGQYF. In nucleotides, the CDR3 is TGTGCCATCATGGGTGGGGCAGGACAGTACTTC.

The table lists this clone with a few counts. V gene TRBV7-6 combines with J gene TRBJ1-2; D possibly corresponds to TRBD1 (5 bases). The CDR3 consists of 16 residues. Germline V lookup: CDR1 SGHVS, CDR2 FNYEAQ. Trimming took off 1 base at V and 6 bases at J, with 18 bases between the two ends. The CDR3 reads CASSLGILGAGNGYTF. The CDR3 coding sequence is TGTGCCAGCAGCTTAGGGATCCTAGGGGCCGGAAATGGCTACACCTTC.

The rearrangement uses TRBV12-1 and TRBJ2-5; the listed D gene, TRBD2, was not tested against the DNA. TRBV12-1 is reported as a pseudogene. The CDR3 totals 13 residues. CDR3 sequence reads: CASSFEVTGTQYF. The CDR3 DNA follows: TGTGCCAGCAGCTTTGAGGTCACGGGAACCCAGTACTTC.

This sequence joins TRBV6-5 and TRBJ1-1, with 7 nucleotides matching TRBD1. Trimming removed 2 bases from V and 5 bases from J; junction bases left unmatched: 8. CDR1 is MNHEY, CDR2 SVGAGI, per germline. The CDR3 is 15 amino acids. The CDR3 spells CASSYPTGFRTEAFF. DNA of the CDR3: TGTGCCAGCAGTTACCCGACAGGGTTTCGGACTGAAGCTTTCTTT.

The chain has TRBV13 and TRBJ2-7; no reliable D call. The CDR3 consists of 15 residues. The V end was cut by 0 bases, the J end by 4 bases, with 13 bases between. Germline CDR1 reads PRHDT; CDR2 reads FYEKMQ (reference sequence). The CDR3 loop reads CASSLGDSFPYEQYF. The DNA for the CDR3 is TGTGCCAGCAGCTTAGGGGATAGCTTTCCTTACGAGCAGTACTTC.

The CDR3 DNA sequence: TGTGCCAGCAGTTTATCAGACAGGGTAAGCACTGAAGCTTTCTTT. Its translation is CASSLSDRVSTEAFF. The chain employs TRBV27 and TRBJ1-1, with TRBD1 matching 7 bases. The CDR3 is 15 amino acids. J lost 4 bases, V lost 0 bases, and 5 bases had no gene match. Germline V gives CDR1 MNHEY, CDR2 SMNVEV (reference sequence).

The chain links TRBV6-5 to TRBJ1-5; D gene uncertain. Per germline, CDR1 MNHEY and CDR2 SVGAGI. The ends were cut back, 0 bases at V and 7 bases at J, with 10 bases in the middle. This CDR3 is 14 amino acids long. CDR3 in DNA: TGTGCCAGCAGTTACTCGATTAGCGGCCAGCCCCAGCATTTT. This codes for CASSYSISGQPQHF.

This chain joins TRBV10-3 and TRBJ1-5; 8 nucleotides line up with TRBD1. The CDR3 has 15 residues. Trimming cost V 10 bases and J 1 base; bases outside gene matches: 9. The V gene's germline CDR1 is ENHRY and CDR2 SYGVKD. CDR3 in DNA: TGTGCCAGTTCAGGGGGCTCTCTGAGCAATCAGCCCCAGCATTTT. Protein: CASSGGSLSNQPQHF.

V gene TRBV5-1 combines with J gene TRBJ2-6, with TRBD1 identical over 11 bases. This CDR3 has 19 residues. The germline CDR1 and CDR2 sequences are SGHRS and YFSETQ. J lost 0 bases, V lost 0 bases, and 5 bases had no gene match. The CDR3 nucleotides read TGCGCCAGCAGCTTGGCCGGGACAGGGGGGCACTCTGGGGCCAACGTCCTGACTTTC. Its protein is CASSLAGTGGHSGANVLTF.

The rearrangement links TRBV7-2 to TRBJ2-2; 9 bases align to TRBD2. The CDR3 length is 17 residues. J was trimmed by 7 bases and V by 5 bases; bases with no gene match: 14. In germline, CDR1 is SGHTA, CDR2 FQGNSA. The CDR3 loop is CASSMSRREGLYGELFF. The CDR3 DNA follows: TGTGCCAGCAGCATGAGTCGGCGGGAGGGCCTTTACGGGGAGCTGTTTTTT.

The J gene is TRBJ1-5, the V gene TRBV7-2, with TRBD1 as a possible D gene (6 bases). The V end was cut by 1 base, the J end by 4 bases, with 23 bases between. Germline values: CDR1 SGHTA, CDR2 FQGNSA. This CDR3 has 19 amino acids. CDR3 coding DNA: TGTGCCAGCAGCTTAGGGTGGGGTTCAGGGGCGTCATCAAATCAGCCCCAGCATTTT. Its protein product is CASSLGWGSGASSNQPQHF.

The chain employs TRBV7-3 and TRBJ2-7; 10 bases align to TRBD1. Trimming cost V 5 bases and J 5 bases; bases outside gene matches: 6. The CDR3 length is 14 residues. Germline V gene data show CDR1 as SGHTA and CDR2 as FQGTGA. The CDR3 nucleotides are TGTGCCAGCAGCACGACAGGGGGCGACAACGAGCAGTACTTC. The encoded protein is CASSTTGGDNEQYF.

The chain joins TRBV19 to TRBJ2-7; TRBD2 aligns across 9 bases. The CDR3 contains 14 residues. V lost 4 bases to trimming and J lost 1 base; unmatched junction nucleotides: 2. The V gene's germline CDR1 is LNHDA and CDR2 SQIVND (reference sequence). CDR3 amino acids: CASSRLAESYEQYF. The CDR3 DNA sequence: TGTGCCAGTAGTAGACTAGCGGAATCCTACGAGCAGTACTTC.

The rearrangement uses TRBV18 and TRBJ1-1; weak D call: TRBD1 (5 bases). The V gene's germline CDR1 is KGHSH and CDR2 LQKENI. The CDR3 runs to 13 residues. The V gene lost 11 bases and the J gene lost 1 base, with 14 bases spanning the gap. In DNA, the CDR3 is TGTGCCTGCGCGACAGCAAAGAACACTGAAGCTTTCTTT. Protein sequence: CACATAKNTEAFF.

The chain carries TRBV4-2 and TRBJ2-5; TRBD2 matches at 8 bases. The CDR3 consists of 18 residues. Germline V CDR1 and CDR2: LGHNA, YNFKEQ. The trim removed 4 bases at V and 1 base at J, leaving 14 bases unmatched. This CDR3 reads CASSPKDSSGGLQETQYF. The CDR3 coding sequence is TGTGCCAGCAGCCCTAAAGATAGCAGCGGGGGCCTCCAAGAGACCCAGTACTTC.

The chain's CDR3 is CASSDSSYEQYF. The CDR3, as DNA: TGTGCCAGCAGCGACAGTTCCTACGAGCAGTACTTC. The J gene is TRBJ2-5, the V gene TRBV7-8; D may be TRBD1 (5 bases). The J call is uncertain, as TRBJ2-7 better fits the DNA end. Germline CDR1 SGHVS, CDR2 FQNEAQ. CDR3 length: 12 amino acids.

V is TRBV7-9 and J is TRBJ2-5, with 11 bases matching TRBD2. Germline CDR1 reads SEHNR; CDR2 reads FQNEAQ (reference sequence). The V and J ends lost 0 bases and 5 bases, in that order; junction bases with no gene match: 5. This CDR3 region has 16 residues. This CDR3 reads CASSLASGRAGETQYF. The CDR3 DNA reads TGTGCCAGCAGCTTAGCTAGCGGGAGGGCCGGGGAGACCCAGTACTTC.

The V and J genes are TRBV5-1 and TRBJ1-1; 10 nucleotides agree with TRBD1. The junction had 7 bases not matched to a gene; V was cut back by 3 bases and J by 5 bases. Germline V gene sequence: CDR1 SGHRS, CDR2 YFSETQ. CDR3 length: 15 amino acids. The CDR3 DNA reads as TGCGCCAGCAGCTATTCCGGGACAGGGGTTACTGAAGCTTTCTTT. Translation gives CASSYSGTGVTEAFF.

The chain has TRBV10-3 and TRBJ2-2, with TRBD1 identical over 11 bases. Per the germline V gene, CDR1 is ENHRY and CDR2 is SYGVKD. V lost 6 bases and J lost 4; bases outside the gene matches: 7. The CDR3 is made up of 16 amino acids. The CDR3 protein is CAISGTGGSGTGELFF. The CDR3 DNA is TGTGCCATCAGCGGGACAGGGGGGTCGGGCACCGGGGAGCTGTTTTTT.

This clone was observed a few times. The chain combines TRBV5-1 with TRBJ1-4; D is ambiguous. The CDR3 sequence is 13 residues long. V shed 5 bases and J shed 6 bases, with 11 bases lying between them. The germline gives CDR1 SGHRS, CDR2 YFSETQ. The CDR3 loop reads CASRDFEDEKLFF. The CDR3 DNA follows: TGCGCCAGCAGGGATTTCGAGGATGAAAAACTGTTTTTT.

The chain has TRBV27 and TRBJ2-7, with TRBD1 as a possible D gene (7 bases). This CDR3 is built from 15 residues. Germline V gene sequence: CDR1 MNHEY, CDR2 SMNVEV (reference sequence). Trimming left V 6 bases short and J 1 base short, with 16 bases between. The CDR3 loop reads CASSLSGGFSYEQYF. The CDR3 nucleotides are TGTGCCAGCAGCCTTTCAGGGGGGTTTTCCTACGAGCAGTACTTC.

In this sample, this clone turned up a few times. The chain is built from TRBV28 and TRBJ2-7; 8 nucleotides match TRBD1. Germline V gene lookup returns CDR1 MDHEN and CDR2 SYDVKM. V shed 2 bases, J shed 2 bases, and the junction held 5 bases outside the gene matches. The CDR3 loop spans 15 amino acids. The CDR3 DNA sequence: TGTGCCAGCAGTTTACTGGGACAGGAGACCTACGAGCAGTACTTC. It encodes CASSLLGQETYEQYF.

The CDR3 nucleotides read TGCGCCAGCAGCTTGGTCCAGGGGAGTAACACTGAAGCTTTCTTT. This encodes CASSLVQGSNTEAFF. The rearrangement joins TRBV5-1 to TRBJ1-1, with D maybe TRBD1 (6 bases). The CDR3 has 15 residues. Per germline, CDR1 SGHRS and CDR2 YFSETQ. Trimming took off 0 bases at V and 2 bases at J, with 11 bases between the two ends.

The chain combines TRBV5-4 with TRBJ2-3, with D perhaps TRBD2 (7 bases). This CDR3 is 15 amino acids long. The V gene's germline CDR1 is SGHNT and CDR2 YYREEE (reference sequence). Trimming pared 10 bases from V and 5 bases from J, leaving 23 bases between. CDR3 amino acids: CASHGYGGRQDTQYF. DNA for the CDR3: TGTGCCTCTCACGGTTACGGGGGGCGGCAAGATACGCAGTATTTT.

The CDR3, as DNA: TGTGCCAGCGGCCCCAGGGGGGTGTTGGAGACCCAGTACTTC. The encoded protein is CASGPRGVLETQYF. This chain connects TRBV2 to TRBJ2-5; D might be TRBD1 (7 bases). The CDR3 runs to 14 residues. Trimming removed 8 bases at V and 5 bases at J, with 18 bases between. The germline CDR1 and CDR2 sequences are SNHLY and FYNNEI.